The sequence of this TCR beta chain was determined in a study of blood T cell repertoires in COVID-19. Data came from immunoSEQ multiplex PCR; TCRdb stores just in-frame clones and leaves some out. The sample lists 220,000 or so clones, 75% to 85% occurring once. The V and J ends lost 1 base and 7 bases respectively, with 14 bases between them. Germline CDR1 reads MNHNS; CDR2 reads SASEGT. The CDR3 extends over 15 amino acids. The source of this sequence is an elderly woman with COVID-19, enrolled during active disease. The chain uses TRBV6-1 and TRBJ2-1, with no clear D. The sample taken for sequencing was peripheral blood. CDR3 nucleotides: TGTGCCAGCAGTGAAGGGCGAATAAGCAGGAATGAGCAGTTCTTC. Translating it yields CASSEGRISRNEQFF.